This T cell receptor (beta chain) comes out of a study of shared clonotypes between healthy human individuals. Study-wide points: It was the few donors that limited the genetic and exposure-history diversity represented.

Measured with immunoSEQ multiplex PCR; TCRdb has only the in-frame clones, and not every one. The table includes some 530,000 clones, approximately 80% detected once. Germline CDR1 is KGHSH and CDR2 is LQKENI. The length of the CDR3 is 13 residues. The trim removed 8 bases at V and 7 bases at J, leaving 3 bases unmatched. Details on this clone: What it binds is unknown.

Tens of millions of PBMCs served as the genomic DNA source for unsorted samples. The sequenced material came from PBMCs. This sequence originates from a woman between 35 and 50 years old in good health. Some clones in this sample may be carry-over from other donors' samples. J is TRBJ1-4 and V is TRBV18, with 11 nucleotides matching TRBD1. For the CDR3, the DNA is TGTGCCAGCAAGGGACAGGGGGTTGAAAAACTGTTTTTT. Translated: CASKGQGVEKLFF.